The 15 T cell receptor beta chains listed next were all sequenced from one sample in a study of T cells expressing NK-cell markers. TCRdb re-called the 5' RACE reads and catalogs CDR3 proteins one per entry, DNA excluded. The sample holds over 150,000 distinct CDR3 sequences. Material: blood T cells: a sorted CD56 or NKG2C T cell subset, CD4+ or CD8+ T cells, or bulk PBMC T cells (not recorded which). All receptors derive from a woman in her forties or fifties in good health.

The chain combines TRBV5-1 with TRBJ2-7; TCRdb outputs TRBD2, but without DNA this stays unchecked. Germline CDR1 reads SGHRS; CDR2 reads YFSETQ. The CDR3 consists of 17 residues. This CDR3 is CASSLAPSGSYRDEQYF.

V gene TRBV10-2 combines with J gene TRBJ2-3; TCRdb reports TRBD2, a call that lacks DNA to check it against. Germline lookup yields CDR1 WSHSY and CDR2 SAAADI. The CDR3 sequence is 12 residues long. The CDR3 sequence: CGSRGPSDTQYF.

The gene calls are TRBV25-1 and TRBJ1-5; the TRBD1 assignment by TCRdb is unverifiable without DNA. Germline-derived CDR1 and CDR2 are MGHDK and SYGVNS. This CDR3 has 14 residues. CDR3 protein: CASSGTGRDQPQHF.

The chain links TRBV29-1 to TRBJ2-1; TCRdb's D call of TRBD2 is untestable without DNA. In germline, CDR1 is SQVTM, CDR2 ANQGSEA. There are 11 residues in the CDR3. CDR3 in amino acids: CSVYWENEQFF.

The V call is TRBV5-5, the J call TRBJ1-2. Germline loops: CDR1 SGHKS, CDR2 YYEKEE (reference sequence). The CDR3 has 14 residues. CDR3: CASSVEPTNYGYTF.

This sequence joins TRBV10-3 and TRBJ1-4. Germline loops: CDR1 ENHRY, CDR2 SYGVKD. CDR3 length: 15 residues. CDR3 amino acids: CAISDLDVSGEKLFF.

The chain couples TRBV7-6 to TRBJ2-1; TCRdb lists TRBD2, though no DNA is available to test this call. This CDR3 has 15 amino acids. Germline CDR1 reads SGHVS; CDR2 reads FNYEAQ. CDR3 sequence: CASSLGAGVGNEQFF.

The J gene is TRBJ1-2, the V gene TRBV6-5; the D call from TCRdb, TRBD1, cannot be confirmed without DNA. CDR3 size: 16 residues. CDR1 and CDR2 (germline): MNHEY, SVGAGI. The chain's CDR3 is CASSYSSVPGIRGYTF.

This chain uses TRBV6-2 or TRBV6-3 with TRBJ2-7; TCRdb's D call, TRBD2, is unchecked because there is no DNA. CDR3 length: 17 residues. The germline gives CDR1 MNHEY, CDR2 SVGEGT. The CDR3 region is CASSYSPISGDSYEQYF.

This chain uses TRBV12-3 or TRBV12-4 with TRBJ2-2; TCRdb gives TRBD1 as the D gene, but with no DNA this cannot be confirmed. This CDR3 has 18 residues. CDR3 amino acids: CASSLAPWAGESTGELFF.

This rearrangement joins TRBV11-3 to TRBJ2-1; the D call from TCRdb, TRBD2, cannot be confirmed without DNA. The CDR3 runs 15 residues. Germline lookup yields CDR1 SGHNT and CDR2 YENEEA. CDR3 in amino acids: CASSSQRASYNEQFF.

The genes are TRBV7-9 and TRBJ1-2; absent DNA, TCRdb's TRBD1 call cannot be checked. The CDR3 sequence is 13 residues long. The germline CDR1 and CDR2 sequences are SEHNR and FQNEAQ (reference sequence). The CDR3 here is CASSQGTPYGYTF.

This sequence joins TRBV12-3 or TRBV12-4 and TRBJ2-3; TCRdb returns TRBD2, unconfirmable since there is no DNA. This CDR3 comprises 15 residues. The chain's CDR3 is CASSSLAGVADTQYF.

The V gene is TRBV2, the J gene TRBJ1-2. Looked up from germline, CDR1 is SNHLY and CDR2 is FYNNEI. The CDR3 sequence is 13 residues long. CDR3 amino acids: CASTEDPNYGYTF. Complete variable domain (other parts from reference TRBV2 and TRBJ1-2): EPEVTQTPSHQVTQMGQEVILRCVPISNHLYFYWYRQILGQKVEFLVSFYNNEISEKSEIFDDQFSVERPDGSNFTLKIRSTKLEDSAMYFCASTEDPNYGYTFGSGTRLTVV.

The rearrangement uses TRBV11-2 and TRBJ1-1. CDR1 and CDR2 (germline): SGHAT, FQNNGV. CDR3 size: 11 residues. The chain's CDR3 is CASSTRTEAFF.